These 17 T cell receptor beta chains were all obtained from the same sample, sequenced in a study of T cell responses to AZD1222 COVID-19 vaccine. TCRdb's copy holds only in-frame clones and misses some; the assay was immunoSEQ multiplex PCR. The table lists some 150,000 clones, roughly 90% of them singletons. The sequencing here drew on peripheral blood, taken 28 days after the second AZD1222 dose. Receptors were obtained from an adult who received the AZD1222 COVID-19 vaccine.

The V and J genes are TRBV2 and TRBJ1-2; a weak D match, TRBD1 (6 bases). Germline V gene lookup returns CDR1 SNHLY and CDR2 FYNNEI. The ends were cut back, 6 bases at V and 7 bases at J, with 18 bases in the middle. This CDR3 spans 14 amino acids. CDR3 sequence (DNA): TGTGCCAGCAGCCCGGGTCCAGGGGTCTCTGGCTACACCTTC. Its protein product is CASSPGPGVSGYTF.

This clone has just a few counts. The chain combines TRBV19 with TRBJ1-1; D gene unclear. The ends were cut back, 6 bases at V and 0 bases at J, with 8 bases in the middle. The CDR3 runs to 13 residues. Germline V lookup: CDR1 LNHDA, CDR2 SQIVND (reference sequence). CDR3 DNA sequence: TGTGCCAGTAGATTCTTGTTGAACACTGAAGCTTTCTTT. Translating it yields CASRFLLNTEAFF.

V gene TRBV30 combines with J gene TRBJ2-1; D call uncertain. This CDR3 contains 12 residues. Trimming removed 2 bases from V and 4 bases from J, with 6 bases in between. Germline V gene lookup returns CDR1 GTSNPN and CDR2 SVGIG (reference sequence). In DNA form, the CDR3 reads TGTGCCTGGAGTCCCCCGTACAATGAGCAGTTCTTC. Amino acids: CAWSPPYNEQFF.

This clone has a single count. The chain has TRBV3-1 (or the pseudogene TRBV3-2) and TRBJ1-6; D gene ambiguous. V was pared by 2 bases and J by 7 bases, with 0 bases between. CDR3 length equals 11 residues. Germline V CDR1 and CDR2: LGHDT, YNNKEL (reference sequence). This CDR3 is CASSQNSPLHF. CDR3 DNA: TGTGCCAGCAGCCAAAATTCACCCCTCCACTTT.

CDR3 DNA: TGTGCCAGCACCCGAGATTACAGAACTTACAATGAGCAGTTCTTC. Residues: CASTRDYRTYNEQFF. The chain links TRBV11-2 to TRBJ2-1; no definite D call. V lost 7 bases and J lost 4, with 17 bases in between. This CDR3 has 15 residues. Germline CDR1 is SGHAT and CDR2 is FQNNGV.

The chain links TRBV3-1 (or the pseudogene TRBV3-2) to TRBJ2-7; D ambiguous. Germline lookup yields CDR1 LGHDT and CDR2 YNNKEL (reference sequence). V was cut by 6 bases and J by 4 bases, with 19 bases left in between. The CDR3 has 15 residues. The CDR3 protein is CASSPTPSTDYEQYF. The CDR3 DNA is TGTGCCAGCAGTCCCACCCCATCCACGGATTACGAGCAGTACTTC.

Note on this clone: The sample holds other DNA sequences that translate to the same CDR3. The chain carries TRBV27 and TRBJ1-5; D is possibly TRBD1 (5 bases). CDR3 length: 13 residues. Deletions cut 3 bases from V and 2 bases from J, with 5 bases between. Germline CDR1 and CDR2: MNHEY and SMNVEV (reference sequence). Here the CDR3 DNA reads TGTGCCAGCAGTTTGACAGGCAATCAGCCCCAGCATTTT. It yields the protein CASSLTGNQPQHF.

This clone was seen a few times. V is TRBV11-2 and J is TRBJ1-2; the match to TRBD1 covers 7 bases. J gave up 8 bases and V 6 bases, and 9 bases lay outside the gene matches. The length of the CDR3 is 13 residues. CDR1 and CDR2 (germline): SGHAT, FQNNGV. CDR3 DNA sequence: TGTGCCAGCAGACGGCCAGGGGGGGAAGGCTACACCTTC. Translated, it gives CASRRPGGEGYTF.

The chain carries TRBV27 and TRBJ2-7; 9 nucleotides align to TRBD1. The ends lost 6 bases at V and 4 bases at J; junction bases unmatched: 7. The CDR3 is 14 residues long. From germline, CDR1 is MNHEY and CDR2 SMNVEV (reference sequence). The CDR3 loop reads CASRPRDRAYEQYF. The CDR3 nucleotides read TGTGCCAGCAGGCCCCGGGACAGGGCTTACGAGCAGTACTTC.

The chain is built from TRBV3-1 (or the pseudogene TRBV3-2) and TRBJ2-6; 7 bases fit TRBD2. The CDR3 length is 21 residues. The junction had 23 bases not matched to a gene; V was cut back by 7 bases and J by 2 bases. Germline V gives CDR1 LGHDT, CDR2 YNNKEL (reference sequence). CDR3 bases: TGTGCCAGCACCCGAAGATACTATAATCGGGAAGGGACTACTGGGGCCAACGTCCTGACTTTC. This encodes CASTRRYYNREGTTGANVLTF.

V and J are TRBV20-1 and TRBJ2-7; TRBD1 matches at 7 bases. V shed 1 base, J shed 6 bases, and the junction held 0 bases outside the gene matches. The CDR3 has 11 residues. Per the germline V gene, CDR1 is DFQATT and CDR2 is SNEGSKA (reference sequence). DNA of the CDR3: TGCAGTGCTAGAGCAGGGGGCGAGCAGTACTTC. Translated: CSARAGGEQYF.

The rearrangement joins TRBV7-9 to TRBJ1-1; D possibly corresponds to TRBD1 (5 bases). This CDR3 comprises 16 residues. CDR1 and CDR2 (germline): SEHNR, FQNEAQ (reference sequence). V was cut by 0 bases and J by 6 bases, with 17 bases left in between. This chain's CDR3 is CASSLAAGLEYPEAFF. CDR3 DNA sequence: TGTGCCAGCAGCTTAGCCGCAGGGTTGGAGTACCCTGAAGCTTTCTTT.

This clone showed up just once. The gene calls are TRBV18 and TRBJ1-2; TRBD1 matches at 7 bases. There are 15 residues in the CDR3. The germline V gene has CDR1 KGHSH and CDR2 LQKENI. The ends lost 3 bases at V and 2 bases at J; junction bases unmatched: 6. The DNA for the CDR3 is TGTGCCAGCTCACCCTCCGGACAGGAAAACTATGGCTACACCTTC. This encodes CASSPSGQENYGYTF.

The rearrangement links TRBV7-9 to TRBJ1-1; D unclear. In germline, CDR1 is SEHNR, CDR2 FQNEAQ (reference sequence). Deletions cut 3 bases from V and 1 base from J, with 21 bases between. The CDR3 runs 18 residues. For the CDR3, the DNA is TGTGCCAGCAGCTTCCCATTCGCAGCGAATAGGGAGAACACTGAAGCTTTCTTT. Translated, it gives CASSFPFAANRENTEAFF. Full variable domain (rest looked up from reference TRBV7-9 and TRBJ1-1): DTGVSQNPRHKITKRGQNVTFRCDPISEHNRLYWYRQTLGQGPEFLTYFQNEAQLEKSRLLSDRFSAERPKGSFSTLEIQRTEQGDSAMYLCASSFPFAANRENTEAFFGQGTRLTVV.

The V gene is TRBV28, the J gene TRBJ2-7; the match to TRBD1 covers 10 bases. The CDR3 loop spans 14 amino acids. CDR1 and CDR2 (germline): MDHEN, SYDVKM. The V and J ends lost 6 bases and 6 bases, in that order; junction bases with no gene match: 8. CDR3 sequence reads: CASRRGGQGFEQYF. In nucleotides, the CDR3 is TGTGCCAGCAGACGGGGGGGACAGGGGTTCGAGCAGTACTTC.

The chain has TRBV20-1 and TRBJ2-4, with TRBD1 matching over 7 bases. Unmatched junction bases numbered 6, after V lost 3 bases and J lost 13 bases. The germline CDR1 and CDR2 sequences are DFQATT and SNEGSKA (reference sequence). The CDR3 sequence is 11 residues long. The CDR3 DNA follows: TGCAGTGCTAGTATTAAGGGACAGCAGTACTTC. This translates into CSASIKGQQYF.

V is TRBV6-5 and J is TRBJ1-5; perhaps TRBD1 as D (6 bases). Trimming shortened V by 6 bases and J by 2 bases, and 8 bases separated the two germline ends. CDR1 MNHEY and CDR2 SVGAGI come from the germline V gene. The CDR3 runs to 13 residues. The CDR3 region is CASRRTGNQPQHF. For the CDR3, the DNA is TGTGCCAGCAGACGGACAGGCAATCAGCCCCAGCATTTT.